These 2 T cell receptor beta chains came from one sample sequenced in a study of T cells in Graves' hyperthyroidism and ophthalmopathy. Amplification yielded TCR beta CDR3 regions, with RNA transcripts as the source. The HTBI primer set served for first-round RT-PCR of the TCR CDR3. In TCRdb, the multiplex PCR reads were re-called with MiXCR into one record per CDR3 protein. Of some 140,000 distinct CDR3 sequences detected, approximately 20% appear once; the ten largest clones hold about 70%. Material for sequencing was blood. These receptor sequences come from a woman aged 50 to 60 with Graves' hyperthyroidism that later progressed to Graves' ophthalmopathy.

The chain carries TRBV10-3 and TRBJ2-2; TRBD2 matches at 11 bases. V was clipped by 4 bases and J by 5 bases; unmatched bases: 0. This CDR3 has 14 residues. Germline V gives CDR1 ENHRY, CDR2 SYGVKD. CDR3 sequence reads: CAISGTSGTGELFF. Written as DNA, the CDR3 is TGTGCCATCAGTGGGACTAGCGGGACCGGGGAGCTGTTTTTT.

The chain links TRBV27 to TRBJ2-7; 8 bases align to TRBD1. This CDR3 contains 17 residues. Germline values: CDR1 MNHEY, CDR2 SMNVEV (reference sequence). Trimming at V came to 1 base and at J to 0 bases, leaving 8 bases not matched to a gene. The CDR3 region has the DNA TGTGCCAGCAGTTTATACCCAGGGGGCTCCAGCTCCTACGAGCAGTACTTC. Protein sequence: CASSLYPGGSSSYEQYF.